A selection of T cell receptor beta chains follows, all from one sample in a study of lymphopenia after photon versus proton radiotherapy. Measured with immunoSEQ multiplex PCR; TCRdb has only the in-frame clones, and not every one. The data contain approximately 65,000 clones, roughly 87% of them singletons. Sequencing was performed on peripheral blood, taken from a patient treated with proton-based radiotherapy. These receptors were collected from a man older than 75 with esophageal cancer. CDR3s include the opening cysteine and the closing phenylalanine or tryptophan. A D gene is named only where the DNA matches it firmly. Part of the rows lack a size; the others show once, few, many or a class for expanded clones.

d_gene,j_gene,abundance,v_gene,CDR3aa,CDR3nt
NA,TRBJ1-4,NA,TRBV19,CASSRTAYLASYEKLFF,TGTGCCAGTAGTAGGACCGCGTACCTTGCATCTTATGAAAAACTGTTTTTT
NA,TRBJ2-2,NA,TRBV7-9,CASSFGGLRAGELFF,TGTGCCAGCAGCTTTGGGGGCCTAAGGGCCGGGGAGCTGTTTTTT
TRBD2,TRBJ2-3,once,TRBV5-4,CASSSRTSGDADTQYF,TGTGCCAGCAGCTCCAGGACTAGCGGGGACGCAGATACGCAGTATTTT
NA,TRBJ1-1,NA,TRBV6-5,CASRTRRNTEAFF,TGTGCCAGCAGAACGCGGAGGAACACTGAAGCTTTCTTT
TRBD1,TRBJ1-1,NA,TRBV19,CASSIPTGFYYTEAFF,TGTGCCAGTAGTATTCCGACAGGGTTTTACTACACTGAAGCTTTCTTT
NA,TRBJ2-2,NA,TRBV2,CASSLGHPSNTGELFF,TGTGCCAGCAGCCTGGGACACCCATCGAACACCGGGGAGCTGTTTTTT
NA,TRBJ1-2,NA,TRBV5-5,CASSSGINYGYTF,TGTGCCAGCAGCTCCGGGATAAATTATGGCTACACCTTC
TRBD1,TRBJ1-2,many,TRBV27,CASKDRGFYGYTF,TGTGCCAGCAAAGACAGGGGGTTCTATGGCTACACCTTC
NA,TRBJ1-2,NA,TRBV4-3,CASSQDTGMDGYTF,TGCGCCAGCAGCCAAGACACAGGGATGGACGGCTACACCTTC
NA,TRBJ2-1,NA,TRBV10-1,CASSGGPRLNEQFF,TGCGCCAGCAGTGGGGGACCTAGACTCAATGAGCAGTTCTTC
NA,TRBJ2-5,NA,TRBV11-3,CASSLGTGRQETQYF,TGTGCCAGCAGCTTAGGCACAGGACGGCAAGAGACCCAGTACTTC
TRBD1,TRBJ1-4,NA,TRBV18,CASSPTGVNEKLFF,TGTGCCAGCTCACCGACAGGGGTTAATGAAAAACTGTTTTTT
TRBD2,TRBJ2-1,NA,TRBV19,CASSIPPELAGGPVVEQFF,TGTGCCAGTAGTATTCCCCCTGAACTAGCGGGGGGGCCGGTTGTTGAGCAGTTCTTC
NA,TRBJ2-7,NA,TRBV6-5,CASRDPAATSYEQYF,TGTGCCAGCAGGGACCCAGCGGCTACTTCCTACGAGCAGTACTTC
TRBD1,TRBJ2-7,NA,TRBV6-5,CASSRDRVHEQYF,TGTGCCAGCAGCCGGGACAGGGTCCACGAGCAGTACTTC
NA,TRBJ1-1,NA,TRBV19,CASSISGLPNTEAFF,TGTGCCAGTAGTATCAGCGGCCTTCCGAACACTGAAGCTTTCTTT
NA,TRBJ2-3,NA,TRBV4-3,CASSQEQADTQYF,TGCGCCAGCAGCCAAGAGCAAGCGGATACGCAGTATTTT
NA,TRBJ2-3,once,TRBV7-2,CASSTRNSTDTQYF,TGTGCCAGCAGCACCAGGAATAGCACAGATACGCAGTATTTT
NA,TRBJ1-3,NA,TRBV5-6,CASSFPGAGNTIYF,TGTGCCAGCAGCTTTCCCGGGGCTGGAAACACCATATATTTT
NA,TRBJ2-2,NA,TRBV19,CASSPDRRQNTGELFF,TGTGCCAGTAGTCCCGACCGGCGACAGAACACCGGGGAGCTGTTTTTT
NA,TRBJ2-1,NA,TRBV2,CASSEYNEQFF,TGTGCCAGCAGTGAGTATAATGAGCAGTTCTTC
NA,TRBJ2-7,NA,TRBV7-9,CASSPGRDRTYEQYF,TGTGCCAGCAGCCCGGGGAGGGACAGGACCTACGAGCAGTACTTC
NA,TRBJ1-1,NA,TRBV7-9,CASSLAQDSFWNTEAFF,TGTGCCAGCAGCTTAGCGCAGGACTCTTTCTGGAACACTGAAGCTTTCTTT
NA,TRBJ2-2,NA,TRBV2,CASSLGTPNTGELFF,TGTGCCAGCAGTCTCGGGACACCCAACACCGGGGAGCTGTTTTTT
TRBD1,TRBJ2-7,NA,TRBV7-9,CASSPRAPGQGKGYEQYF,TGTGCCAGCAGCCCCCGCGCGCCCGGACAGGGGAAAGGCTACGAGCAGTACTTC
NA,TRBJ2-5,NA,TRBV5-5,CASSFRGETQYF,TGTGCCAGCAGCTTCCGGGGAGAGACCCAGTACTTC
NA,TRBJ1-1,NA,TRBV4-3,CASSLIPGAEAFF,TGCGCCAGCAGCCTGATTCCGGGCGCTGAAGCTTTCTTT
NA,TRBJ1-1,once,TRBV6-6,CASSSGIGLRTEAFF,TGTGCCAGCAGCTCTGGGATCGGTTTGCGGACTGAAGCTTTCTTT
TRBD2,TRBJ2-7,NA,TRBV25-1,CASSVASGSSYEQYF,TGTGCCAGCAGTGTCGCTAGCGGGAGCTCCTACGAGCAGTACTTC
NA,TRBJ2-3,NA,TRBV2,CASKGRGTDTQYF,TGTGCCAGCAAAGGAAGGGGCACAGATACGCAGTATTTT
NA,TRBJ2-3,NA,TRBV5-5,CASSRWGDRKESTDTQYF,TGTGCCAGCAGCCGGTGGGGGGACAGAAAAGAGAGCACAGATACGCAGTATTTT
TRBD1,TRBJ1-2,NA,TRBV7-2,CASSLVGAGRGRNYGYTF,TGTGCCAGCAGCTTAGTCGGGGCAGGCAGGGGGCGAAACTATGGCTACACCTTC
NA,TRBJ1-1,NA,TRBV7-6,CASSLRVNSEAFF,TGTGCCAGCAGCTTAAGGGTTAACTCTGAAGCTTTCTTT
TRBD1,TRBJ1-2,NA,TRBV30,CAWMKPGQEYYGYTF,TGTGCCTGGATGAAACCGGGACAGGAGTACTATGGCTACACCTTC
TRBD1,TRBJ2-3,NA,TRBV6-1,CASSVDRGTDTQYF,TGTGCCAGCAGTGTCGACAGGGGCACAGATACGCAGTATTTT
TRBD1,TRBJ2-7,NA,TRBV27,CASSRDRVSYEQYF,TGTGCCAGCAGTCGGGACAGGGTAAGCTACGAGCAGTACTTC
TRBD2,TRBJ2-4,NA,TRBV7-9,CASSLDASGDIQYF,TGTGCCAGCAGCTTAGACGCTAGCGGTGACATTCAGTACTTC
NA,TRBJ1-1,NA,TRBV7-2,CASNLLRGTEAFF,TGTGCCAGCAACCTCTTGAGGGGCACTGAAGCTTTCTTT
NA,TRBJ2-5,NA,TRBV20-1,CSVLYGTQYF,TGCAGTGTTTTGTATGGGACCCAGTACTTC
NA,TRBJ2-3,few,TRBV27,CASSLGYGGASTDTQYF,TGTGCCAGCAGCTTAGGGTATGGGGGGGCTAGCACAGATACGCAGTATTTT
TRBD1,TRBJ1-1,NA,TRBV29-1,CSVAKTGTGLGTEAFF,TGCAGCGTGGCTAAAACCGGGACAGGGCTTGGGACTGAAGCTTTCTTT
TRBD1,TRBJ1-6,NA,TRBV9,CASSVLSARIQGPPSTPLHF,TGTGCCAGCAGCGTATTGAGTGCTAGGATACAGGGGCCCCCCAGTACACCCCTCCACTTT
TRBD1,TRBJ2-2,NA,TRBV7-8,CASSPDRGTVGELFF,TGTGCCAGCAGCCCAGACAGGGGGACGGTCGGGGAGCTGTTTTTT
TRBD1,TRBJ2-5,NA,TRBV19,CASSIGRGETQYF,TGTGCCAGTAGTATAGGCAGGGGGGAGACCCAGTACTTC
NA,TRBJ1-5,NA,TRBV4-3,CASSQDLVAGVSNQPQHF,TGCGCCAGCAGCCAAGATCTTGTGGCAGGGGTGAGCAATCAGCCCCAGCATTTT